The 29 T cell receptor beta chains in this list originate from one sample, sequenced in a study of control samples from healthy donors and cancer patients. The data were produced by immunoSEQ multiplex PCR, yet TCRdb's version contains in-frame clones alone and is incomplete. Counted here are about 55,000 clones, 88% occurring once; the ten biggest clones make up about 3.8%. Sequences were obtained from blood. These receptors originate from a man in his fifties or sixties in good health.

The chain combines TRBV18 with TRBJ2-5; the D gene is possibly TRBD2 (5 bases). V gave up 3 bases and J gave up 1 base, with 6 bases separating them. From germline, CDR1 is KGHSH and CDR2 LQKENI. This CDR3 is 13 amino acids long. The CDR3 region has the DNA TGTGCCAGCTCACCCGGGATCCAAGAGACCCAGTACTTC. Translating gives CASSPGIQETQYF. Full variable domain (rest looked up from reference TRBV18 and TRBJ2-5): NAGVMQNPRHLVRRRGQEARLRCSPMKGHSHVYWYRQLPEEGLKFMVYLQKENIIDESGMPKERFSAEFPKEGPSILRIQQVVRGDSAAYFCASSPGIQETQYFGPGTRLLVL.

The chain carries TRBV7-9 and TRBJ1-1, with D perhaps matching TRBD1 (5 bases). Germline lookup yields CDR1 SEHNR and CDR2 FQNEAQ (reference sequence). The CDR3 loop spans 14 amino acids. Trimming pared 4 bases from V and 1 base from J, leaving 10 bases between. The CDR3 is CASSSSGWNTEAFF. CDR3 nucleotide sequence: TGTGCCAGCAGCTCTTCAGGGTGGAACACTGAAGCTTTCTTT.

A remark on this clone: This CDR3 is also generated by other DNA sequences in the sample. The rearrangement uses TRBV9 and TRBJ2-5; 8 nucleotides line up with TRBD2. The CDR3 contains 16 residues. Germline V gene lookup returns CDR1 SGDLS and CDR2 YYNGEE. With V trimmed by 5 bases and J by 3 bases, 12 bases remained unmatched. The CDR3 sequence is CASSKGASGREETQYF. CDR3 sequence (DNA): TGTGCCAGCAGTAAGGGAGCTAGCGGGCGCGAAGAGACCCAGTACTTC.

The chain links TRBV10-2 to TRBJ2-1; TRBD2 aligns across 8 bases. From germline, CDR1 is WSHSY and CDR2 SAAADI. The CDR3 loop spans 16 amino acids. The V segment lost 5 bases and the J segment 3 bases; nucleotides outside the gene matches: 9. This CDR3 reads CASSNMGGGFYNEQFF. CDR3 sequence (DNA): TGCGCCAGCAGTAACATGGGCGGGGGGTTCTACAATGAGCAGTTCTTC.

Only a few counts were recorded for this clone. The CDR3 nucleotides are TGTGCCAGCAGCCGGACTAGCGGGAGCTCCTACAATGAGCAGTTCTTC. Residues: CASSRTSGSSYNEQFF. The chain recombines TRBV7-6 with TRBJ2-1, with TRBD2 identical over 13 bases. In germline, CDR1 is SGHVS, CDR2 FNYEAQ. V lost 5 bases to trimming and J lost 0 bases; unmatched junction nucleotides: 1. This CDR3 is 16 amino acids long.

There are a few counts of this clone. The chain couples TRBV5-1 to TRBJ2-1, with 8 bases lining up with TRBD2. Germline-derived CDR1 and CDR2 are SGHRS and YFSETQ. The CDR3 loop spans 15 amino acids. V lost 1 base, J lost 7 bases, and 7 bases stayed unmatched. CDR3 nucleotides: TGCGCCAGCAGCTTGTCCCCGGGCGGGGGGAATGAGCAGTTCTTC. This encodes CASSLSPGGGNEQFF.

The gene calls are TRBV13 and TRBJ2-7, with 11 bases identical to TRBD1. Germline CDR1 PRHDT, CDR2 FYEKMQ (reference sequence). The CDR3 consists of 17 residues. Trimming cost V 2 bases and J 1 base; bases outside gene matches: 7. The CDR3 DNA sequence: TGTGCCAGCAGCTTATCCCGGGACAGGGGGTTATCCTACGAGCAGTACTTC. It translates to CASSLSRDRGLSYEQYF.

The rearrangement links TRBV3-1 (or the pseudogene TRBV3-2) to TRBJ1-1; maybe TRBD1 (5 bases). The CDR3 contains 16 residues. V was pared by 5 bases and J by 4 bases, with 20 bases between. Germline values: CDR1 LGHDT, CDR2 YNNKEL (reference sequence). DNA for the CDR3: TGTGCCAGCAGCGACCGGGGGAGGGGCATAGGCACTGAAGCTTTCTTT. Translation gives CASSDRGRGIGTEAFF.

This chain joins TRBV5-6 and TRBJ1-1; D gene ambiguous. This CDR3 region has 16 residues. CDR1 is SGHDT, CDR2 YYEEEE, per germline. The V gene lost 4 bases and the J gene lost 2 bases, with 18 bases spanning the gap. CDR3 nucleotides: TGTGCCAGCAGCCCAGAGTGGGGTCTGACAAACACTGAAGCTTTCTTT. Translated, it gives CASSPEWGLTNTEAFF.

The V gene is TRBV7-9, the J gene TRBJ1-5; D call uncertain. Germline V CDR1 and CDR2: SEHNR, FQNEAQ (reference sequence). V was cut by 2 bases and J by 0 bases, with 14 bases left in between. This CDR3 has 17 amino acids. The CDR3 DNA reads TGTGCCAGCAGCTTAAGCCTCGCCTCAGCTAGCAATCAGCCCCAGCATTTT. Translating gives CASSLSLASASNQPQHF. The whole variable domain, remainder taken from reference TRBV7-9 and TRBJ1-5, is DTGVSQNPRHKITKRGQNVTFRCDPISEHNRLYWYRQTLGQGPEFLTYFQNEAQLEKSRLLSDRFSAERPKGSFSTLEIQRTEQGDSAMYLCASSLSLASASNQPQHFGDGTRLSIL.

This chain uses TRBV10-1 with TRBJ2-5, with 12 bases aligning to TRBD2. V was pared by 1 base and J by 2 bases, with 14 bases of the junction left unmatched. CDR3 length: 20 residues. Germline CDR1 WNHNN, CDR2 SYGVQD (reference sequence). Here the CDR3 DNA reads TGCGCCAGCAGTGAGTACGTCTTTTACACGACTAGCGGGAGACAAGAGACCCAGTACTTC. Translated, it gives CASSEYVFYTTSGRQETQYF.

The chain is built from TRBV27 and TRBJ2-2; tentative D call: TRBD2 (6 bases). The CDR3 is 14 residues long. V was cut by 5 bases and J by 4 bases, with 11 bases left in between. CDR1 is MNHEY, CDR2 SMNVEV, per germline (reference sequence). The CDR3 spells CASSTGRSTGELFF. The CDR3 DNA reads TGTGCCAGCAGTACCGGGAGAAGCACCGGGGAGCTGTTTTTT.

The chain has TRBV11-2 and TRBJ2-7; D possibly corresponds to TRBD2 (5 bases). The CDR3 totals 14 residues. The germline CDR1 and CDR2 sequences are SGHAT and FQNNGV. V lost 1 base, J lost 2 bases, and 9 bases lay in between. The CDR3 DNA is TGTGCCAGCAGCTTAGTCGGACTTACCTACGAGCAGTACTTC. This sequence encodes CASSLVGLTYEQYF.

There are a few counts of this clone. The rearrangement links TRBV28 to TRBJ1-5; D call uncertain. With 11 bases removed from V and 4 bases from J, the gap between germline ends came to 12 bases. The germline CDR1 and CDR2 sequences are MDHEN and SYDVKM. This CDR3 is built from 12 residues. CDR3 coding DNA: TGTGCCGGAAATAAGGGTAATCAGCCCCAGCATTTT. Protein sequence: CAGNKGNQPQHF. The full variable domain, completed using reference TRBV28 and TRBJ1-5, is DVKVTQSSRYLVKRTGEKVFLECVQDMDHENMFWYRQDPGLGLRLIYFSYDVKMKEKGDIPEGYSVSREKKERFSLILESASTNQTSMYLCAGNKGNQPQHFGDGTRLSIL.

V and J are TRBV19 and TRBJ1-5; tentative D call: TRBD1 (5 bases). This CDR3 has 15 residues. The germline CDR1 and CDR2 sequences are LNHDA and SQIVND (reference sequence). V lost 3 bases to trimming and J lost 4 bases, with 13 bases between them. The CDR3 DNA is TGTGCCAGTAGTATGGGGGGGGTAGTAAATCAGCCCCAGCATTTT. It encodes CASSMGGVVNQPQHF. Filled out from reference TRBV19 and TRBJ1-5, the complete variable domain reads DGGITQSPKYLFRKEGQNVTLSCEQNLNHDAMYWYRQDPGQGLRLIYYSQIVNDFQKGDIAEGYSVSREKKESFPLTVTSAQKNPTAFYLCASSMGGVVNQPQHFGDGTRLSIL.

This chain links TRBV12-3 or TRBV12-4 with TRBJ2-7; D not resolved. V gave up 4 bases and J gave up 5 bases, with 6 bases separating them. CDR3 size: 11 residues. For the CDR3, the DNA is TGTGCCAGCAGTTCTCGGGACGAGCAGTACTTC. This sequence encodes CASSSRDEQYF.

The chain recombines TRBV11-2 with TRBJ1-4; D remains unclear. The CDR3 length is 13 residues. V was clipped by 4 bases and J by 4 bases, with 7 bases between them. Per the germline V gene, CDR1 is SGHAT and CDR2 is FQNNGV. CDR3 loop: CASSYSHNEKLFF. In DNA, the CDR3 is TGTGCCAGCAGCTACAGTCATAATGAAAAACTGTTTTTT.

The CDR3 DNA follows: TGTGCCTGGAGTTTGGCGCTAGCGGGAGAGAATGAGCAGTTCTTC. Its protein product is CAWSLALAGENEQFF. The chain joins TRBV30 to TRBJ2-1, with 10 bases matching TRBD2. The ends lost 2 bases at V and 7 bases at J; junction bases unmatched: 8. Germline V gene data show CDR1 as GTSNPN and CDR2 as SVGIG (reference sequence). The CDR3 contains 15 residues.

The V and J genes are TRBV7-8 and TRBJ2-5; tentative D call: TRBD1 (6 bases). Trimming removed 5 bases from V and 2 bases from J, with 9 bases in between. The CDR3 runs 13 residues. Looked up from germline, CDR1 is SGHVS and CDR2 is FQNEAQ. The CDR3 DNA reads as TGTGCCAGCAGCCGCGGACAGCAAGAGACCCAGTACTTC. It codes for CASSRGQQETQYF.

V and J are TRBV5-5 and TRBJ2-7; 9 bases map to TRBD2. This CDR3 comprises 14 residues. Germline V gives CDR1 SGHKS, CDR2 YYEKEE (reference sequence). Trimming at V came to 0 bases and at J to 7 bases, leaving 5 bases not matched to a gene. This CDR3 is CASSLASGVGEQYF. DNA for the CDR3: TGTGCCAGCAGCTTGGCTAGCGGGGTCGGGGAGCAGTACTTC.

The chain couples TRBV28 to TRBJ2-7; tentative D call: TRBD1 (6 bases). V lost 5 bases and J lost 5, with 19 bases in between. The CDR3 has 15 amino acids. From germline, CDR1 is MDHEN and CDR2 SYDVKM. CDR3 protein: CASSRTEILGNEQYF. CDR3 bases: TGTGCCAGCAGTAGGACAGAGATTTTGGGGAACGAGCAGTACTTC. Filled out from reference TRBV28 and TRBJ2-7, the complete variable domain reads DVKVTQSSRYLVKRTGEKVFLECVQDMDHENMFWYRQDPGLGLRLIYFSYDVKMKEKGDIPEGYSVSREKKERFSLILESASTNQTSMYLCASSRTEILGNEQYFGPGTRLTVT.

V gene TRBV30 combines with J gene TRBJ1-3; unclear D gene. V was trimmed by 4 bases and J by 0 bases, leaving 13 bases between them. The CDR3 consists of 15 residues. The germline V gene has CDR1 GTSNPN and CDR2 SVGIG (reference sequence). This CDR3 is CAWIPPRSSGNTIYF. CDR3 DNA sequence: TGTGCCTGGATACCACCCAGGAGCTCTGGAAACACCATATATTTT.

The chain has TRBV6-2 or TRBV6-3 and TRBJ2-4, with TRBD2 matching 7 bases. The CDR3 spans 17 residues. The V segment lost 2 bases and the J segment 0 bases; nucleotides outside the gene matches: 7. Per the germline V gene, CDR1 is MNHEY and CDR2 is SVGEGT. The CDR3 protein is CASSYTGGGVAKNIQYF. DNA for the CDR3: TGTGCCAGCAGTTACACTGGGGGGGGAGTAGCCAAAAACATTCAGTACTTC.

This chain uses TRBV24-1 with TRBJ1-1, with D uncertain. The V end was cut by 0 bases, the J end by 7 bases, with 8 bases between. Germline V CDR1 and CDR2: KGHDR, SFDVKD. The CDR3 runs 13 residues. The CDR3 loop reads CATSDLKGDEAFF. In DNA, the CDR3 is TGTGCCACCAGTGATTTGAAGGGTGATGAAGCTTTCTTT.

The rearrangement uses TRBV3-1 (or the pseudogene TRBV3-2) and TRBJ2-1; unclear D gene. The CDR3 is 15 amino acids. CDR1 LGHDT and CDR2 YNNKEL come from the germline V gene (reference sequence). V was trimmed by 0 bases and J by 0 bases, leaving 6 bases between them. CDR3: CASSQDLSSYNEQFF. The CDR3 nucleotides are TGTGCCAGCAGCCAAGATTTGAGCTCCTACAATGAGCAGTTCTTC.

V is TRBV28 and J is TRBJ1-5; weak D call: TRBD1 (6 bases). Germline assignment: CDR1 MDHEN and CDR2 SYDVKM. This CDR3 has 12 amino acids. V dropped 5 bases and J dropped 6 bases, with 8 bases sitting between them. The CDR3 region is CASSGGSQPQHF. As DNA, the CDR3 is TGTGCCAGCAGTGGGGGCAGTCAGCCCCAGCATTTT.

This chain uses TRBV7-2 with TRBJ1-3; D remains unclear. This CDR3 is built from 17 residues. Germline-derived CDR1 and CDR2 are SGHTA and FQGNSA. With 2 bases removed from V and 4 bases from J, the gap between germline ends came to 18 bases. The CDR3, as DNA: TGTGCCAGCAGCTTAATTTCGACCATGTCCGCGGGAAACACCATATATTTT. This translates into CASSLISTMSAGNTIYF.

The chain couples TRBV11-2 to TRBJ2-2, with TRBD1 matching over 8 bases. The V segment lost 5 bases and the J segment 2 bases; nucleotides outside the gene matches: 4. Germline CDR1 SGHAT, CDR2 FQNNGV. The CDR3 runs to 15 residues. CDR3 amino acids: CASSDGQGNTGELFF. CDR3 nucleotides: TGTGCCAGCAGCGACGGACAGGGCAACACCGGGGAGCTGTTTTTT.

This chain links TRBV5-6 with TRBJ1-1; unclear D gene. V lost 4 bases and J 1 base, leaving 14 bases between the germline ends. The CDR3 length is 15 residues. The germline V gene has CDR1 SGHDT and CDR2 YYEEEE. In DNA, the CDR3 is TGTGCCAGCAGCCCGCACCTTCGGGAGAACACTGAAGCTTTCTTT. This translates into CASSPHLRENTEAFF.